Listed below are T cell receptor beta chains from one sample, sequenced in a study of beta chain features in type 1 diabetes. TCRdb keeps only in-frame clones here, not all; method: immunoSEQ multiplex PCR. Altogether 100,000 to 150,000 clones are present, 17% being singletons, with the ten largest covering 2.6%. The specimen sequenced was central memory CD4+ T cells from blood. Source of these receptors: a man aged 18 to 29 with type 1 diabetes. Each CDR3 is given with its conserved first and last residue. The order of the fields is J gene, clone size, D gene, V gene, CDR3 protein, CDR3 DNA. The D gene is left open where the match is weak. Where a row states a size, it is once, few, many or the class of an expanded clone; other rows omit it.

j_call: TRBJ2-1
clone_size: few
d_call: TRBD2
v_call: TRBV27
cdr3_aa: CASSPRTSGSKFF
cdr3_nt: TGTGCCAGCAGTCCCCGGACTAGCGGGAGTAAGTTCTTC

j_call: TRBJ2-1
clone_size: NA
d_call: TRBD2
v_call: TRBV19
cdr3_aa: CASTRLAGGNLYNEQFF
cdr3_nt: TGTGCCAGTACGCGACTAGCGGGGGGGAACCTCTACAATGAGCAGTTCTTC

j_call: TRBJ1-4
clone_size: few
d_call: NA
v_call: TRBV7-2
cdr3_aa: CASSFRTTNEKLFF
cdr3_nt: TGTGCCAGCAGCTTCAGGACAACTAATGAAAAACTGTTTTTT

j_call: TRBJ2-3
clone_size: few
d_call: NA
v_call: TRBV25-1
cdr3_aa: CASSDPAGSTDTQYF
cdr3_nt: TGTGCCAGCAGTGACCCGGCAGGGAGCACAGATACGCAGTATTTT

j_call: TRBJ2-7
clone_size: many
d_call: TRBD1
v_call: TRBV28
cdr3_aa: CASSFPGQGPYEQYF
cdr3_nt: TGTGCCAGCAGTTTCCCGGGACAGGGCCCCTACGAGCAGTACTTC

j_call: TRBJ1-4
clone_size: NA
d_call: NA
v_call: TRBV7-9
cdr3_aa: CASSPPSSGANEKLFF
cdr3_nt: TGTGCCAGCAGCCCTCCTAGTTCTGGAGCTAATGAAAAACTGTTTTTT

j_call: TRBJ2-3
clone_size: NA
d_call: NA
v_call: TRBV19
cdr3_aa: CASSRPNTDTQYF
cdr3_nt: TGTGCCAGTAGTAGGCCGAACACAGATACGCAGTATTTT

j_call: TRBJ2-7
clone_size: few
d_call: TRBD2
v_call: TRBV4-3
cdr3_aa: CASSQVASGVYEQYF
cdr3_nt: TGCGCCAGCAGCCAAGTTGCTAGCGGGGTCTACGAGCAGTACTTC

j_call: TRBJ1-5
clone_size: few
d_call: TRBD1
v_call: TRBV27
cdr3_aa: CASRRKTGGGNQPQHF
cdr3_nt: TGTGCCAGCAGACGAAAAACAGGGGGTGGGAATCAGCCCCAGCATTTT

j_call: TRBJ2-5
clone_size: NA
d_call: NA
v_call: TRBV5-1
cdr3_aa: CASSLELQLETQYF
cdr3_nt: TGCGCCAGCAGCTTGGAGTTACAGTTGGAGACCCAGTACTTC

j_call: TRBJ2-5
clone_size: few
d_call: TRBD1
v_call: TRBV2
cdr3_aa: CASGTGERETQYF
cdr3_nt: TGTGCCAGCGGAACAGGGGAACGGGAGACCCAGTACTTC

j_call: TRBJ1-1
clone_size: NA
d_call: NA
v_call: TRBV5-1
cdr3_aa: CASRTGNQNTEAFF
cdr3_nt: TGCGCCAGCAGAACAGGGAATCAGAACACTGAAGCTTTCTTT

j_call: TRBJ1-2
clone_size: few
d_call: NA
v_call: TRBV30
cdr3_aa: CAWDRLNYGYTF
cdr3_nt: TGTGCCTGGGACAGGTTAAACTATGGCTACACCTTC

j_call: TRBJ2-2
clone_size: NA
d_call: NA
v_call: TRBV30
cdr3_aa: CAWSSGNTGELFF
cdr3_nt: TGTGCCTGGAGTAGCGGGAACACCGGGGAGCTGTTTTTT

j_call: TRBJ2-1
clone_size: few
d_call: NA
v_call: TRBV2
cdr3_aa: CASSVDSDPSTGQFF
cdr3_nt: TGTGCCAGCAGTGTCGACAGTGACCCTTCGACGGGGCAGTTCTTC

j_call: TRBJ2-7
clone_size: few
d_call: NA
v_call: TRBV7-8
cdr3_aa: CASSDGTNTYEQYF
cdr3_nt: TGTGCCAGCTCGGATGGGACAAATACCTACGAGCAGTACTTC

j_call: TRBJ1-1
clone_size: NA
d_call: NA
v_call: TRBV13
cdr3_aa: CASWNAGTWNTEAFF
cdr3_nt: TGTGCCAGCTGGAACGCCGGGACTTGGAACACTGAAGCTTTCTTT

j_call: TRBJ1-2
clone_size: NA
d_call: TRBD1
v_call: TRBV4-3
cdr3_aa: CASSQDLEDRLYGYTF
cdr3_nt: TGCGCCAGCAGCCAAGATTTGGAGGACAGGTTGTATGGCTACACCTTC

j_call: TRBJ2-5
clone_size: few
d_call: TRBD2
v_call: TRBV4-2
cdr3_aa: CASSLSDQRGTETQYF
cdr3_nt: TGTGCCAGCAGCCTATCCGACCAGCGGGGAACAGAGACCCAGTACTTC

j_call: TRBJ2-2
clone_size: few
d_call: NA
v_call: TRBV11-3
cdr3_aa: CASSSQGTNTGELFF
cdr3_nt: TGTGCCAGCAGCTCGCAGGGAACGAACACCGGGGAGCTGTTTTTT

j_call: TRBJ2-5
clone_size: NA
d_call: NA
v_call: TRBV6-5
cdr3_aa: CASRETEETQYF
cdr3_nt: TGTGCCAGCAGAGAGACAGAAGAGACCCAGTACTTC

j_call: TRBJ2-5
clone_size: few
d_call: NA
v_call: TRBV11-3
cdr3_aa: CASSLTGGGGETQYF
cdr3_nt: TGTGCCAGCAGCTTAACCGGGGGAGGAGGAGAGACCCAGTACTTC

j_call: TRBJ2-3
clone_size: few
d_call: NA
v_call: TRBV7-2
cdr3_aa: CASMVTYTDTQYF
cdr3_nt: TGTGCCAGCATGGTTACCTACACAGATACGCAGTATTTT

j_call: TRBJ1-3
clone_size: few
d_call: NA
v_call: TRBV28
cdr3_aa: CASSPPTVSGNTIYF
cdr3_nt: TGTGCCAGCAGTCCTCCGACAGTCTCTGGAAACACCATATATTTT

j_call: TRBJ2-3
clone_size: NA
d_call: NA
v_call: TRBV6-5
cdr3_aa: CASRASGETDTQYF
cdr3_nt: TGTGCCAGCAGGGCCTCCGGGGAAACAGATACGCAGTATTTT

j_call: TRBJ1-2
clone_size: medium-sized
d_call: NA
v_call: TRBV29-1
cdr3_aa: CSVATLRSGYTF
cdr3_nt: TGCAGCGTTGCGACCCTCCGATCTGGCTACACCTTC

j_call: TRBJ1-1
clone_size: NA
d_call: NA
v_call: TRBV7-8
cdr3_aa: CASSQDLNTEAFF
cdr3_nt: TGTGCCAGCAGTCAGGATTTGAACACTGAAGCTTTCTTT

j_call: TRBJ2-5
clone_size: NA
d_call: NA
v_call: TRBV6-5
cdr3_aa: CASSYSGKARETQYF
cdr3_nt: TGTGCCAGCAGTTACTCTGGAAAGGCACGGGAGACCCAGTACTTC

j_call: TRBJ2-3
clone_size: few
d_call: NA
v_call: TRBV19
cdr3_aa: CASNLRGAIGTDTQYF
cdr3_nt: TGTGCCAGTAACCTAAGGGGAGCGATTGGCACAGATACGCAGTATTTT

j_call: TRBJ2-7
clone_size: many
d_call: NA
v_call: TRBV7-2
cdr3_aa: CASRSGSSYEQYF
cdr3_nt: TGTGCCAGCAGGTCAGGGTCCTCCTACGAGCAGTACTTC

j_call: TRBJ1-1
clone_size: few
d_call: NA
v_call: TRBV6-6
cdr3_aa: CASSYGGTEAFF
cdr3_nt: TGTGCCAGCAGTTACGGGGGCACTGAAGCTTTCTTT

j_call: TRBJ2-4
clone_size: many
d_call: NA
v_call: TRBV5-1
cdr3_aa: CASSSPLGAREGNIQYF
cdr3_nt: TGCGCCAGCAGCTCACCTTTGGGAGCCAGGGAAGGGAACATTCAGTACTTC

j_call: TRBJ2-1
clone_size: NA
d_call: NA
v_call: TRBV10-1
cdr3_aa: CASSDPGSYNEQFF
cdr3_nt: TGCGCCAGCAGTGATCCCGGCTCCTACAATGAGCAGTTCTTC

j_call: TRBJ2-7
clone_size: NA
d_call: TRBD1
v_call: TRBV5-1
cdr3_aa: CASSLMGDSSYEQYF
cdr3_nt: TGCGCCAGCAGCTTGATGGGGGACAGCTCCTACGAGCAGTACTTC

j_call: TRBJ2-1
clone_size: NA
d_call: NA
v_call: TRBV2
cdr3_aa: CASSAGTSREQFF
cdr3_nt: TGTGCCAGCAGCGCCGGGACCTCCAGGGAGCAGTTCTTC

j_call: TRBJ2-5
clone_size: few
d_call: NA
v_call: TRBV5-4
cdr3_aa: CASSLTGTQETQYF
cdr3_nt: TGTGCCAGCAGCTTGACAGGGACCCAAGAGACCCAGTACTTC

j_call: TRBJ2-3
clone_size: NA
d_call: NA
v_call: TRBV7-2
cdr3_aa: CASSATEYTDTQYF
cdr3_nt: TGTGCCAGCAGCGCGACAGAATACACAGATACGCAGTATTTT

j_call: TRBJ2-1
clone_size: NA
d_call: TRBD2
v_call: TRBV29-1
cdr3_aa: CSVDLLGGGHNEQFF
cdr3_nt: TGCAGCGTTGACCTACTTGGCGGGGGTCACAATGAGCAGTTCTTC

j_call: TRBJ2-4
clone_size: many
d_call: TRBD1
v_call: TRBV28
cdr3_aa: CASSLVDRGDIQYF
cdr3_nt: TGTGCCAGCAGTTTGGTGGACAGGGGGGACATTCAGTACTTC

j_call: TRBJ2-1
clone_size: few
d_call: NA
v_call: TRBV28
cdr3_aa: CASLIGGQDNEQFF
cdr3_nt: TGTGCCAGTTTAATCGGGGGGCAAGACAATGAGCAGTTCTTC

j_call: TRBJ1-4
clone_size: NA
d_call: NA
v_call: TRBV13
cdr3_aa: CASSERLLIGTYREKLFF
cdr3_nt: TGTGCCAGCAGCGAAAGGCTTTTGATTGGAACCTACCGGGAAAAACTGTTTTTT

j_call: TRBJ2-7
clone_size: medium-sized
d_call: NA
v_call: TRBV7-2
cdr3_aa: CASSLLPGISGEQYF
cdr3_nt: TGTGCCAGCAGCTTACTCCCCGGGATCTCGGGGGAGCAGTACTTC

j_call: TRBJ1-2
clone_size: NA
d_call: TRBD1
v_call: TRBV14
cdr3_aa: CASSDTFGQGAVYGYTF
cdr3_nt: TGTGCCAGCAGCGACACCTTCGGACAGGGGGCGGTCTATGGCTACACCTTC

j_call: TRBJ2-1
clone_size: NA
d_call: TRBD2
v_call: TRBV19
cdr3_aa: CASSFPPGTSGRYEQFF
cdr3_nt: TGTGCCAGTAGTTTCCCCCCCGGGACTAGCGGGAGATATGAGCAGTTCTTC

j_call: TRBJ2-3
clone_size: few
d_call: NA
v_call: TRBV5-1
cdr3_aa: CASSPLTGTPTDTQYF
cdr3_nt: TGCGCCAGCAGCCCGTTAACCGGGACTCCAACAGATACGCAGTATTTT

j_call: TRBJ1-6
clone_size: NA
d_call: NA
v_call: TRBV30
cdr3_aa: CAWSGLYNSPLHF
cdr3_nt: TGTGCCTGGAGTGGGCTTTATAATTCACCCCTCCACTTT

j_call: TRBJ2-7
clone_size: few
d_call: NA
v_call: TRBV6-1
cdr3_aa: CASSETAYEQYF
cdr3_nt: TGTGCCAGCAGTGAAACGGCCTACGAGCAGTACTTC

j_call: TRBJ2-7
clone_size: few
d_call: NA
v_call: TRBV5-1
cdr3_aa: CASSFGVEQYF
cdr3_nt: TGCGCCAGCAGCTTCGGGGTCGAGCAGTACTTC

j_call: TRBJ2-7
clone_size: NA
d_call: NA
v_call: TRBV6-1
cdr3_aa: CASTAPGSEQYF
cdr3_nt: TGTGCCAGCACCGCGCCCGGTTCCGAGCAGTACTTC

j_call: TRBJ2-5
clone_size: few
d_call: TRBD1
v_call: TRBV7-2
cdr3_aa: CASSLGNRGGETQYF
cdr3_nt: TGTGCCAGCAGCTTAGGGAACAGGGGCGGAGAGACCCAGTACTTC

j_call: TRBJ2-6
clone_size: few
d_call: NA
v_call: TRBV7-2
cdr3_aa: CASSAGRGANVLTF
cdr3_nt: TGTGCCAGCAGCGCCGGCCGTGGGGCCAACGTCCTGACTTTC

j_call: TRBJ2-7
clone_size: few
d_call: TRBD2
v_call: TRBV5-8
cdr3_aa: CASSFTSGGPDEQYF
cdr3_nt: TGTGCCAGCAGCTTCACTAGCGGGGGCCCGGACGAGCAGTACTTC

j_call: TRBJ2-3
clone_size: NA
d_call: NA
v_call: TRBV7-2
cdr3_aa: CASSFWDTQYF
cdr3_nt: TGTGCCAGCAGCTTCTGGGATACGCAGTATTTT

j_call: TRBJ1-2
clone_size: NA
d_call: NA
v_call: TRBV2
cdr3_aa: CASSETTDGYTF
cdr3_nt: TGTGCCAGCAGTGAAACAACGGATGGCTACACCTTC

j_call: TRBJ1-5
clone_size: NA
d_call: NA
v_call: TRBV30
cdr3_aa: CAWSSLFGQLGDQPQHF
cdr3_nt: TGTGCCTGGAGTAGTTTGTTCGGACAGCTAGGAGATCAGCCCCAGCATTTT

j_call: TRBJ2-7
clone_size: NA
d_call: NA
v_call: TRBV30
cdr3_aa: CAWSSYPGSYEQYF
cdr3_nt: TGTGCCTGGAGTTCATACCCAGGATCGTACGAGCAGTACTTC

j_call: TRBJ1-5
clone_size: few
d_call: TRBD1
v_call: TRBV23-1
cdr3_aa: CASSHGQGESQPQHF
cdr3_nt: TGCGCCAGCAGTCATGGACAGGGTGAAAGTCAGCCCCAGCATTTT

j_call: TRBJ1-2
clone_size: few
d_call: NA
v_call: TRBV19
cdr3_aa: CASSIRSAGTYGYTF
cdr3_nt: TGTGCCAGTAGTATTCGGTCGGCAGGGACGTATGGCTACACCTTC